A few counts support the clone carrying this T cell receptor beta chain. CDR1 is SGHTA, CDR2 FQGNSA, per germline. The ends were cut back, 6 bases at V and 0 bases at J, with 9 bases in the middle. This CDR3 is 14 amino acids long. Clones were read by immunoSEQ multiplex PCR, and TCRdb kept only the in-frame ones, dropping some. The top ten hold approximately 12% of the sample, which has tens of thousands of clones, roughly 82% seen once. The data derive from a study of blood T cell repertoires in COVID-19. Study details: Some COVID-19 samples were acute and others convalescent; all came from the United States, Italy and Spain.

The receptor was derived from a man aged 80 or over with acute or convalescent COVID-19. The chain is built from TRBV7-2 and TRBJ1-5, with D unclear. The sequencing sample was made of peripheral blood. In DNA, the CDR3 is TGTGCCAGCAGGAGCTTATATAGCAATCAGCCCCAGCATTTT. It yields the protein CASRSLYSNQPQHF. The full variable domain, with the rest looked up from reference TRBV7-2 and TRBJ1-5, is GAGVSQSPSNKVTEKGKDVELRCDPISGHTALYWYRQSLGQGLEFLIYFQGNSAPDKSGLPSDRFSAERTGGSVSTLTIQRTQQEDSAVYLCASRSLYSNQPQHFGDGTRLSIL.